What follows are 11 T cell receptor beta chains derived from one specimen sequenced in a study of control samples from healthy donors and cancer patients. Only in-frame clones appear in the TCRdb table, and some are missing; sequencing was by immunoSEQ multiplex PCR. The sample has approximately 130,000 clones, more than 75% seen once; the top ten hold about 3%. Input material: blood. These receptors came from a man aged 55 to 69 in good health.

V usage is TRBV6-2 or TRBV6-3 and J usage is TRBJ2-7, with D possibly being TRBD2 (5 bases). Germline V gene data show CDR1 as MNHEY and CDR2 as SVGEGT. V lost 5 bases to trimming and J lost 3 bases, with 11 bases between them. The CDR3 consists of 13 residues. In DNA form, the CDR3 reads TGTGCCAGCAGTACGGAGGCTTACTACGAGCAGTACTTC. Translated: CASSTEAYYEQYF.

The chain links TRBV11-2 to TRBJ2-5; 9 nucleotides align to TRBD1. Losses at the gene ends were 3 bases for V and 4 bases for J; bases not matched to a gene: 3. The CDR3 totals 14 residues. Germline CDR1 reads SGHAT; CDR2 reads FQNNGV. CDR3 protein: CASSFTGGSETQYF. The CDR3 bases are TGTGCCAGCAGCTTTACAGGGGGCTCAGAGACCCAGTACTTC. The full variable domain, its missing parts supplied by reference TRBV11-2 and TRBJ2-5, is EAGVAQSPRYKIIEKRQSVAFWCNPISGHATLYWYQQILGQGPKLLIQFQNNGVVDDSQLPKDRFSAERLKGVDSTLKIQPAKLEDSAVYLCASSFTGGSETQYFGPGTRLLVL.

This rearrangement joins TRBV27 to TRBJ2-3; 13 positions match TRBD2. V lost 6 bases and J lost 8; bases outside the gene matches: 5. The CDR3 runs to 14 residues. The V gene's germline CDR1 is MNHEY and CDR2 SMNVEV (reference sequence). CDR3 amino acids: CASSTSGGAVTQYF. CDR3 sequence (DNA): TGTGCCAGCAGCACTAGCGGGGGGGCCGTTACGCAGTATTTT.

V and J are TRBV10-3 and TRBJ2-1, with 10 positions matching TRBD2. Germline lookup yields CDR1 ENHRY and CDR2 SYGVKD. V lost 5 bases, J lost 4 bases, and 5 bases stayed unmatched. The CDR3 runs 15 residues. This chain's CDR3 is CAISSLAGDYNEQFF. DNA for the CDR3: TGTGCCATCAGTAGCCTAGCGGGGGATTACAATGAGCAGTTCTTC.

The V gene is TRBV7-2, the J gene TRBJ1-2, with D hard to call. The ends were cut back, 2 bases at V and 2 bases at J, with 6 bases in the middle. CDR3 length: 13 residues. Germline V gene sequence: CDR1 SGHTA, CDR2 FQGNSA. Written as DNA, the CDR3 is TGTGCCAGCAGCTTACATGGGAACTATGGCTACACCTTC. Its translation is CASSLHGNYGYTF.

This chain uses TRBV5-1 with TRBJ2-5; no clear D gene. The germline gives CDR1 SGHRS, CDR2 YFSETQ. Trimming shortened V by 0 bases and J by 5 bases, and 8 bases separated the two germline ends. The CDR3 extends over 13 amino acids. In nucleotides, the CDR3 is TGCGCCAGCAGCTTGGTTGTGGGGGAGACCCAGTACTTC. This sequence encodes CASSLVVGETQYF.

This chain connects TRBV21-1 to TRBJ1-6; TRBD1 reflects the table's D call only, with no check against the DNA. TRBV21-1 is flagged as a pseudogene. The CDR3 has 19 residues. The CDR3 is CASSKAQQQSRFPNSPLHF. Here the CDR3 DNA reads TGTGCCAGCAGCAAAGCGCAGCAACAGAGCAGGTTCCCTAATTCACCCCTCCACTTT.

In its sample, this clone was seen once. In nucleotides, the CDR3 is TGTGCCAGCAGTGATGTTGAAGGGACGCCCCAGCATTTT. Translating gives CASSDVEGTPQHF. The V call is TRBV6-1, the J call TRBJ1-5; D perhaps matches TRBD1 (5 bases). The CDR3 is made up of 13 amino acids. V dropped 3 bases and J dropped 9 bases, with 12 bases sitting between them. The germline V gene encodes CDR1 MNHNS and CDR2 SASEGT.

The chain carries TRBV21-1 and TRBJ1-5; no DNA check was done on the table's D call, TRBD1. TRBV21-1 is a pseudogene locus. The CDR3 consists of 15 residues. This chain's CDR3 is CASGAGGWSNQPQHF. The DNA of the CDR3 is TGTGCCAGCGGCGCAGGGGGATGGAGCAATCAGCCCCAGCATTTT.

This sequence joins TRBV28 and TRBJ2-7; tentative D call: TRBD2 (6 bases). The V and J ends lost 3 bases and 3 bases respectively, with 9 bases between them. This CDR3 has 13 amino acids. Germline V gene sequence: CDR1 MDHEN, CDR2 SYDVKM. The CDR3 loop reads CASSFRRGYEQYF. The CDR3 nucleotides are TGTGCCAGCAGTTTCAGGCGGGGCTACGAGCAGTACTTC.

This clone was picked up one time. The rearrangement links TRBV11-2 to TRBJ1-1, with 9 bases aligning to TRBD1. CDR1 is SGHAT, CDR2 FQNNGV, per germline. This CDR3 is built from 14 residues. J was trimmed by 7 bases and V by 5 bases; bases with no gene match: 8. The CDR3 reads CASSQNRGQGEAFF. The CDR3, as DNA: TGTGCCAGCAGCCAAAACAGGGGGCAGGGTGAAGCTTTCTTT.